Presented here are 22 T cell receptor beta chains from one specimen sequenced in a study of blood T cell repertoires in COVID-19. Assay used: immunoSEQ multiplex PCR; TCRdb lists only in-frame clones, some missing. The sample consists of around 290,000 clones, around 90% of them appearing once. Sequencing was carried out using PBMCs or T cells enriched from blood (not recorded which). The source is a woman aged 40 to 49 who had recovered from COVID-19.

The chain joins TRBV23-1 to TRBJ2-7, with TRBD1 matching over 12 bases. TRBV23-1 has ORF status, its function being uncertain. The CDR3 consists of 16 residues. V shed 4 bases, J shed 7 bases, and the junction held 11 bases outside the gene matches. CDR3 in DNA: TGCGCCAGCAGTCCCGGGACAGGGGGCCTTTGTGGGGAGCAGTACTTC. It specifies CASSPGTGGLCGEQYF.

This chain links TRBV5-1 with TRBJ2-1; 7 positions agree with TRBD2. V was clipped by 4 bases and J by 5 bases; unmatched bases: 18. The CDR3 totals 18 residues. The germline V gene has CDR1 SGHRS and CDR2 YFSETQ. DNA of the CDR3: TGCGCCAGCAGCCCTCGAGAGGGGAGCGGGATTAGGAACAATGAGCAGTTCTTC. As protein: CASSPREGSGIRNNEQFF.

The chain links TRBV12-5 to TRBJ2-7; 11 nucleotides line up with TRBD2. Germline loops: CDR1 LGHNT, CDR2 FRNRAP. The CDR3 is 16 residues long. The ends lost 4 bases at V and 7 bases at J; junction bases unmatched: 12. CDR3 loop: CASGSAGTSGPTEQYF. The DNA for the CDR3 is TGTGCTAGTGGTTCCGCCGGGACTAGCGGTCCTACGGAGCAGTACTTC.

The J gene is TRBJ2-2, the V gene TRBV7-9, with a weak D call TRBD2 (6 bases). The V end was cut by 7 bases, the J end by 6 bases, with 21 bases between. The CDR3 extends over 16 amino acids. CDR1 is SEHNR, CDR2 FQNEAQ, per germline (reference sequence). The CDR3 here is CASKAGYGRGAGELFF. The CDR3, as DNA: TGTGCCAGCAAGGCTGGGTACGGGAGAGGGGCCGGGGAGCTGTTTTTT.

V is TRBV18 and J is TRBJ1-5; D call uncertain. There are 17 residues in the CDR3. The germline CDR1 and CDR2 sequences are KGHSH and LQKENI. The V end was cut by 3 bases, the J end by 2 bases, with 17 bases between. CDR3 region: CASSPGVRGGGNQPQHF. The DNA for the CDR3 is TGTGCCAGCTCACCCGGGGTCCGGGGTGGTGGCAATCAGCCCCAGCATTTT.

The rearrangement uses TRBV28 and TRBJ1-2; a weak D match, TRBD1 (6 bases). Trimming took 2 bases from V and 3 from J, leaving 7 bases between them. The germline gives CDR1 MDHEN, CDR2 SYDVKM. The CDR3 is 13 amino acids. The CDR3 DNA is TGTGCCAGCAGTTTAAGGACAGACTATGGCTACACCTTC. It encodes CASSLRTDYGYTF.

The rearrangement links TRBV4-1 to TRBJ2-7, with TRBD2 identical over 14 bases. Germline V gene sequence: CDR1 MGHRA, CDR2 YSYEKL. The CDR3 contains 18 residues. The V gene end was trimmed by 3 bases and the J gene end by 5 bases; junction bases not matched to a gene: 12. CDR3 nucleotides: TGCGCCAGCAGCCAGCCCGGACTAGCGGGAGGTGGAGGCAACGAGCAGTACTTC. Encoded protein: CASSQPGLAGGGGNEQYF.

The chain links TRBV11-2 to TRBJ2-2; no definite D call. V was trimmed by 7 bases and J by 7 bases, leaving 13 bases between them. CDR1 is SGHAT, CDR2 FQNNGV, per germline. The CDR3 sequence is 13 residues long. CDR3 region: CASTPTRVGELFF. CDR3 coding DNA: TGTGCCAGCACCCCCACCCGCGTCGGGGAGCTGTTTTTT.

This clone appeared once. The chain has TRBV30 and TRBJ2-2, with TRBD2 as a possible D gene (6 bases). V lost 0 bases, J lost 5 bases, and 22 bases lay in between. There are 18 residues in the CDR3. Germline CDR1 and CDR2: GTSNPN and SVGIG (reference sequence). The CDR3 DNA reads TGTGCCTGGAGTGTATTCTTTCTGGGGGGTCAGAGGACCGGGGAGCTGTTTTTT. Protein: CAWSVFFLGGQRTGELFF. The full variable domain, completed using reference TRBV30 and TRBJ2-2, is SQTIHQWPATLVQPVGSPLSLECTVEGTSNPNLYWYRQAAGRGLQLLFYSVGIGQISSEVPQNLSASRPQDRQFILSSKKLLLSDSGFYLCAWSVFFLGGQRTGELFFGEGSRLTVL.

The genes are TRBV2 and TRBJ2-1; 12 bases map to TRBD2. The trim removed 6 bases at V and 3 bases at J, leaving 3 bases unmatched. The CDR3 consists of 15 residues. The germline V gene encodes CDR1 SNHLY and CDR2 FYNNEI. The CDR3 region has the DNA TGTGCCAGCAGCGCTAGCGGGGGGGACTACAATGAGCAGTTCTTC. Amino acids: CASSASGGDYNEQFF.

CDR3 coding DNA: TGTGCCAGCAGCCCTCGGGAGGGTGATCTAGAGAGAGATACGCAGTATTTT. This codes for CASSPREGDLERDTQYF. This chain joins TRBV13 and TRBJ2-3; 8 bases are shared with TRBD2. The trim removed 5 bases at V and 5 bases at J, leaving 15 bases unmatched. Per the germline V gene, CDR1 is PRHDT and CDR2 is FYEKMQ (reference sequence). The length of the CDR3 is 17 residues. The full variable domain, completed using reference TRBV13 and TRBJ2-3, is AAGVIQSPRHLIKEKRETATLKCYPIPRHDTVYWYQQGPGQDPQFLISFYEKMQSDKGSIPDRFSAQQFSDYHSELNMSSLELGDSALYFCASSPREGDLERDTQYFGPGTRLTVL.

The CDR3 DNA reads as TGCGCCAGCAGCCAAGGGCCCCTCCCCTCAGAAAAACTGTTTTTT. It is translated as CASSQGPLPSEKLFF. The V gene is TRBV4-1, the J gene TRBJ1-4; no reliable D call. Trimming removed 1 base at V and 8 bases at J, with 14 bases between. CDR3 size: 15 residues. The germline V gene encodes CDR1 MGHRA and CDR2 YSYEKL.

This sequence joins TRBV4-1 and TRBJ1-1; no reliable D call. Trimming removed 0 bases from V and 6 bases from J, with 8 bases in between. The CDR3 extends over 13 amino acids. CDR1 is MGHRA and CDR2 is YSYEKL in the germline V gene. The CDR3 is CASSQDWESEAFF. The CDR3, as DNA: TGCGCCAGCAGCCAAGATTGGGAGTCTGAAGCTTTCTTT.

This clone is a singleton in its sample. The V gene is TRBV6-5, the J gene TRBJ1-1; weak D call: TRBD1 (6 bases). Trimming took off 6 bases at V and 8 bases at J, with 19 bases between the two ends. Germline CDR1 is MNHEY and CDR2 is SVGAGI. CDR3 length: 14 amino acids. The CDR3 coding sequence is TGTGCCAGCAGCTTACGAATTCAGGGGACCGAAGCTTTCTTT. Translating gives CASSLRIQGTEAFF.

This rearrangement joins TRBV7-9 to TRBJ2-5, with D tentatively TRBD1 (5 bases). Germline CDR1 SEHNR, CDR2 FQNEAQ (reference sequence). The CDR3 has 15 amino acids. V was shortened by 1 base and J by 5 bases, with 14 bases between the two germline ends. The CDR3 DNA reads TGTGCCAGCAGCTTAGGTCTGGCAGGGTCGGAGACCCAGTACTTC. It codes for CASSLGLAGSETQYF. Variable domain in full (rest from reference TRBV7-9 and TRBJ2-5): DTGVSQNPRHKITKRGQNVTFRCDPISEHNRLYWYRQTLGQGPEFLTYFQNEAQLEKSRLLSDRFSAERPKGSFSTLEIQRTEQGDSAMYLCASSLGLAGSETQYFGPGTRLLVL.

The gene calls are TRBV2 and TRBJ1-1, with D perhaps TRBD1 (6 bases). Per the germline V gene, CDR1 is SNHLY and CDR2 is FYNNEI. The CDR3 is made up of 13 amino acids. Deletions cut 4 bases from V and 10 bases from J, with 16 bases between. The chain's CDR3 is CASSVTGLLRAFF. The CDR3 DNA follows: TGTGCCAGCAGTGTCACAGGGCTCTTAAGAGCTTTCTTT.

The rearrangement joins TRBV5-4 to TRBJ1-2, with D possibly TRBD1 on 6 matching bases. Germline assignment: CDR1 SGHNT and CDR2 YYREEE (reference sequence). V was clipped by 0 bases and J by 4 bases, with 10 bases between them. The CDR3 has 14 amino acids. CDR3 nucleotide sequence: TGTGCCAGCAGCTTGGGACCCAGGGGCTATGGCTACACCTTC. Protein: CASSLGPRGYGYTF.

The V and J genes are TRBV18 and TRBJ1-4; tentative D call: TRBD1 (6 bases). The V gene lost 4 bases and the J gene lost 5 bases, with 14 bases spanning the gap. Germline CDR1 and CDR2: KGHSH and LQKENI. The CDR3 totals 15 residues. CDR3 loop: CASSLLQTGNEKLFF. CDR3 nucleotide sequence: TGTGCCAGCTCACTCTTACAAACAGGGAATGAAAAACTGTTTTTT.

The chain links TRBV5-1 to TRBJ1-2; weak D call: TRBD1 (5 bases). Between the trimmed V and J ends, which lost 5 bases and 4 bases, there was a span of 12 bases. Per germline, CDR1 SGHRS and CDR2 YFSETQ. The CDR3 loop spans 13 amino acids. In nucleotides, the CDR3 is TGCGCCAGCAGTAACCAGGGAACCTATGGCTACACCTTC. Protein product: CASSNQGTYGYTF.

The V gene is TRBV4-1, the J gene TRBJ2-7, with 8 bases lining up with TRBD2. Germline loops: CDR1 MGHRA, CDR2 YSYEKL. This CDR3 comprises 18 residues. The J segment lost 0 bases and the V segment lost 0 bases, leaving 10 bases of the junction unmatched. CDR3 sequence reads: CASSQDIPLAASSYEQYF. For the CDR3, the DNA is TGCGCCAGCAGCCAAGATATCCCACTAGCGGCTAGCTCCTACGAGCAGTACTTC.

The J gene is TRBJ2-6, the V gene TRBV18; 11 nucleotides match TRBD2. The CDR3 spans 23 residues. From germline, CDR1 is KGHSH and CDR2 LQKENI. The junction had 18 bases not matched to a gene; V was cut back by 2 bases and J by 0 bases. In DNA form, the CDR3 reads TGTGCCAGCTCACCAAGCCTAGCGGGAGGTCTTAGGACGAGCAGCTCTGGGGCCAACGTCCTGACTTTC. This encodes CASSPSLAGGLRTSSSGANVLTF.

The V gene is TRBV7-2, the J gene TRBJ2-1; D unresolved. The CDR3 runs to 17 residues. Trimming took off 3 bases at V and 0 bases at J, with 15 bases between the two ends. Per the germline V gene, CDR1 is SGHTA and CDR2 is FQGNSA. The DNA for the CDR3 is TGTGCCAGCAGCTTTCAGACTCCCATAAGCTCCTACAATGAGCAGTTCTTC. Protein: CASSFQTPISSYNEQFF.